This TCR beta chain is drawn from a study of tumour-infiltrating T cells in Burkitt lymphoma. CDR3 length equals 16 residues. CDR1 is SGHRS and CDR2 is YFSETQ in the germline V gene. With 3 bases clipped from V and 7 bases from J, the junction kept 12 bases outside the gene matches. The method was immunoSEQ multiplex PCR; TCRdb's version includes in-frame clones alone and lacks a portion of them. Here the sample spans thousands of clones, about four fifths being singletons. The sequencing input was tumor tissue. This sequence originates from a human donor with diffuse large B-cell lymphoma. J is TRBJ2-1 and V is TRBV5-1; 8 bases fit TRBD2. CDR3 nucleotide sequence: TGCGCCAGCAGCTGGGGACCGGGACTAGTCGCGAATGAGCAGTTCTTC. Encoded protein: CASSWGPGLVANEQFF.